This T cell receptor beta chain was recovered during a study of blood T cell repertoires in COVID-19. Sequenced by immunoSEQ multiplex PCR; TCRdb stores in-frame clones only, minus some. The table records hundreds of thousands of clones, approximately 88% of them present only once. Germline loops: CDR1 GTSNPN, CDR2 SVGIG (reference sequence). There are 15 residues in the CDR3. Trimming cost V 6 bases and J 4 bases; bases outside gene matches: 14. Sequenced material: peripheral blood. The V call is TRBV30, the J call TRBJ1-2; 7 nucleotides match TRBD1. This receptor was taken from a man aged 35-49 years with acute or convalescent COVID-19. This chain's CDR3 is CACLPSTGISYGYTF. The CDR3 DNA reads TGTGCCTGCTTACCTTCGACAGGGATAAGCTATGGCTACACCTTC. Looking up the rest from reference TRBV30 and TRBJ1-2 gives the full variable domain: SQTIHQWPATLVQPVGSPLSLECTVEGTSNPNLYWYRQAAGRGLQLLFYSVGIGQISSEVPQNLSASRPQDRQFILSSKKLLLSDSGFYLCACLPSTGISYGYTFGSGTRLTVV.